This T cell receptor (beta chain) was captured by sequencing in a study of beta chain features in type 1 diabetes (dated by TCRdb to the late 2010s). Describing the broader study: No differences in mean age, gender distribution, total cell number or subset yield were found between patients and healthy donors. Across all samples, fewer than 110,000,000 sorted cells were examined, and cell number per subset correlated strongly with RNA yield. The study compared the TCRB repertoires of sorted circulating CD4+ T cell subsets in recently diagnosed type 1 diabetes patients with those in matched healthy donors. Regulatory and stem cell-like memory subsets were isolated from only 8 patients and about eight healthy donors, whereas naive and central memory subsets came from all 30 or so donors.

Each donor gave one peripheral blood draw, roughly 120 mL on average, collected into heparinised tubes. Naive, central memory, regulatory and stem cell-like memory CD4+ T cells were sorted on a BD FACSAria II using a panel including CD45RO, CCR7, CD25, CD127, CD95 and CD27. Every sorted population had a purity above 95%. PBMCs were isolated right away by Lymphoprep density gradient centrifugation and were stained directly, without culture. To minimize batch effects, samples were stained and sorted in pairs, one healthy donor with one patient per experiment. Deletion took 2 bases off V and 5 bases off J, with a span of 10 bases between the germline ends. From the germline V gene (reference sequence), CDR1 is GTSNPN and CDR2 is SVGIG. The CDR3 holds 13 amino acids from the cysteine to the phenylalanine. The only DNA kept is the CDR3, 39 bases in frame from the first base. General findings and caveats noted by the study authors: Because cDNA rather than genomic DNA was sequenced, highly expressing activated cells could have been over-represented, although no difference in activation and CD3 levels was found between groups. At VDJ recombination sites, patients with type 1 diabetes made fewer insertions and deleted more nucleotides, a pattern implying thymic rearrangement abnormalities. Naive, central memory and regulatory TCRB repertoires appeared to be more similar among patients than among healthy donors. In all four CD4+ subsets, TCRB CDR3 length was moderately but significantly shorter in type 1 diabetes patients. Shorter templates might have been favored by PCR, but patient and control samples were amplified and corrected together, so both groups would have been affected equally by any skew. Only small numbers of individuals were included in the HLA sub-analyses, which left unresolved whether HLA type had any influence on TCRB rearrangement.

Comment on this clone: Its binding antigen is unknown. Per-base qualities were not stored, and no clone one base away is much larger.

All of the isolated RNA was reverse transcribed with the High Capacity cDNA Reverse Transcription Kit, so expressed TCRB transcripts were sequenced. Deep immunoSEQ sequencing was performed on naive, central memory and regulatory T cell samples, with an average of around 3.5 million total reads per sample. Sorted cells were lysed in RLT buffer, and RNA was extracted using DNase-treated RNeasy Micro or Mini kits according to cell number. Each cell subset was processed on its own to prevent cross-contamination, while patient and healthy donor samples were processed together. The immunoSEQ multiplex PCR was used to amplify TCRB sequences from cDNA, generating 87-bp fragments that spanned the CDR3 region. Amplicons were sequenced on the Illumina HiSeq platform. The study's processing was this. Synthetic template baselines were used to correct PCR bias computationally, reads within Hamming distance 2 were collapsed, and singletons that could not be merged were discarded. Reads were aligned to IMGT to assign V, D and J genes, CDR3 length, and insertions or deletions at six rearrangement sites. Within each subset, clonotype counts were normalized to sorted cell number, and only after that were true diversity and Gini coefficients computed with the tcR R package. The overlap coefficient, calculated on TCRB nucleotide sequences, was used to quantify repertoire sharing. Out-of-frame TCRB sequences from naive cells were analyzed as a proxy for the pre-selection repertoire. Drawn from immuneACCESS, this table holds only the in-frame rearrangements with V and J called that TCRdb kept. Clones are partly lost; checked studies trace under half to an unresolved V gene and leave the rest unexplained. The DNA was the basis for D and trimming; V, J and clone size are from that table. Counted in this sample were hundreds of thousands of clones; over 65% of them appeared once. In total, the top ten clones hold 0.053% of the sample.

The sample taken for sequencing was naive CD4+ T cells from blood. Interpreted using the paper, the cell subset or site label stands for: true naive CD4+ T cells. This sequence was found in a man younger than 40 in good health. The chain couples TRBV30 to TRBJ1-5; a tentative D match to TRBD1 spans 6 bases. The CDR3 protein is CAWSSRGDQPQHF. In nucleotides, the sequence is TGTGCCTGGAGTTCGAGGGGGGATCAGCCCCAGCATTTT.